These T cell receptor beta chains were read from a single sample in a study of memory CD4+ T cells and cytomegalovirus serostatus. TCRdb keeps only in-frame clones here, not all; method: immunoSEQ multiplex PCR. The sample lists more than 45,000 clones, around four fifths occurring once. The sample comprised memory CD4+ T cells from blood. The source of these receptors is an adult in good health and CMV-seropositive. The CDR3 runs from the conserved cysteine through the conserved F or W.

j_call	v_call	cdr3_aa
TRBJ1-4	TRBV5-4	CASSLTRQGASEKLFF
TRBJ1-5	TRBV2	CASRGGSRNQPQHF
TRBJ1-2	TRBV7-3	CASSLDGNYGYTF
TRBJ2-7	TRBV2	CASSAGTAKMEQYF
TRBJ2-1	TRBV9	CASSERGGDYNEQFF
TRBJ2-2	TRBV14	CASSREASGYTGELFF
TRBJ2-1	TRBV5-4	CASGVGGRLFNEQFF
TRBJ2-5	TRBV7-8	CASSFGAEETQYF
TRBJ2-3	TRBV7-3	CASSLTSGIPADTQYF
TRBJ2-5	TRBV5-1	CASSYDSNEGETQYF
TRBJ1-2	TRBV5-4	CASSRSSDGGYTF
TRBJ1-2	TRBV2	CASRSGRALGYTF
TRBJ2-5	TRBV27	CASSSYSGGETQYF
TRBJ2-3	TRBV7-9	CASSRGLAETDTQYF
TRBJ1-6	TRBV10-2	CASSVQYNSPLHF
TRBJ2-1	TRBV23-1	CASRFRVRSEQFF
TRBJ1-1	TRBV5-5	CASSFELGYTEAFF
TRBJ2-3	TRBV14	CASSQGFSPSTDTQYF
TRBJ1-3	TRBV11-2	CASSLFGQGSGNTIYF
TRBJ2-7	TRBV11-2	CASSLVRGSFSFSYEQYF
TRBJ2-2	TRBV11-2	CASSFQGMVNTGELFF
TRBJ2-7	TRBV4-1	CASSQDPGMVYEQYF
TRBJ2-5	TRBV28	CASSLPLGGGETQYF
TRBJ1-4	TRBV15	CATSRFLGSNEKLFF
TRBJ1-1	TRBV9	CASSVAAEGEAFF
TRBJ1-6	TRBV5-1	CASSTNPNAGELLYNSPLHF
TRBJ1-2	TRBV14	CASSRETYGYTF
TRBJ2-2	TRBV4-2	CASSQAVPGLHTGELFF
TRBJ2-2	TRBV11-3	CASSLDVENTGELFF
TRBJ1-1	TRBV2	CASKDGGGGTEAFF
TRBJ1-6	TRBV18	CASSLWAWGRNSPLHF
TRBJ1-1	TRBV7-2	CASSLGIGWNTEAFF
TRBJ1-5	TRBV19	CASRQGRSNQPQHF
TRBJ2-3	TRBV11-1	CASSLEIEADTQYF
TRBJ2-7	TRBV5-1	CASSRRQGDEQYF
TRBJ2-2	TRBV11-3	CASSPLTGELFF
TRBJ1-2	TRBV15	CATSRDSGGGYTF
TRBJ2-3	TRBV10-3	CAISAGRGSTDTQYF
TRBJ2-7	TRBV7-8	CASSPLAGRTYEQYF
TRBJ2-5	TRBV5-1	CASSGTGEETQYF
TRBJ1-2	TRBV19	CASSMGQGPRGDGYTF
TRBJ1-3	TRBV5-6	CASSPHLPGNTIYF
TRBJ2-5	TRBV9	CASSPRGPGGRETQYF
TRBJ2-2	TRBV5-5	CASSRDLLDTGELFF
TRBJ1-1	TRBV2	CASRWVRDSEAFF
TRBJ2-4	TRBV6-6	CATHTGTGAKNIQYF
TRBJ2-1	TRBV29-1	CSARKTRIYNEQFF
TRBJ1-4	TRBV2	CASSADREVEKLFF
TRBJ2-7	TRBV5-6	CASSFGTGGVDEQYF